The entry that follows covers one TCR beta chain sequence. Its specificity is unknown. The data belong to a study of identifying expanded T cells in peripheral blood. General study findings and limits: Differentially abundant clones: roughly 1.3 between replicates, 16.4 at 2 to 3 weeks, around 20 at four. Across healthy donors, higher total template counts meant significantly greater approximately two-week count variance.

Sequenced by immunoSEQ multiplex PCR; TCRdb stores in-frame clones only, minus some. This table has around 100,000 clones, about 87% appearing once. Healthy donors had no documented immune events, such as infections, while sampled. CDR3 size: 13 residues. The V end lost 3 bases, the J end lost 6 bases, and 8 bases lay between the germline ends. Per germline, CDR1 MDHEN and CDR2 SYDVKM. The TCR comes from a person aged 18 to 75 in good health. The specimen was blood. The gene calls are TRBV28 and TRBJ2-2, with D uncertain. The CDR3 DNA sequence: TGTGCCAGCAGTTTCGCGATCTCCGGGGAGCTGTTTTTT. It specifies CASSFAISGELFF.